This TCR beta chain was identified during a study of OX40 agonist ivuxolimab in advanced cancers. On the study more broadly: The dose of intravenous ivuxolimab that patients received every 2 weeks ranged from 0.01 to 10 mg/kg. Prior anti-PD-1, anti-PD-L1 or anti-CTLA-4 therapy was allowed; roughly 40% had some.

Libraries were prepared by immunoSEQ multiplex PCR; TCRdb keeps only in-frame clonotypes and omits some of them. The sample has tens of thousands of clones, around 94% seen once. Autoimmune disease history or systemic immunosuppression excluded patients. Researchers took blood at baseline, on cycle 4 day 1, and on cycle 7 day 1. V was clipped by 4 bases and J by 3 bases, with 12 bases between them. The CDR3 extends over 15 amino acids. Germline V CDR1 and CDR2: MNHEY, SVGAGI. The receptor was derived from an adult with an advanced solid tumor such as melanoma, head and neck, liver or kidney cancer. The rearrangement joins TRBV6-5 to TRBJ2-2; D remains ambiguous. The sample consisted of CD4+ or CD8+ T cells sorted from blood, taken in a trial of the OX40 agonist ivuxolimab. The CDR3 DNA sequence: TGTGCCAGCAGTTCCCCCGGGCATTACACCGGGGAGCTGTTTTTT. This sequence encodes CASSSPGHYTGELFF.